This entry is about one TCR beta chain. This sample stems from a study of T cell changes during pregnancy in multiple sclerosis. The protocol was immunoSEQ multiplex PCR, while the TCRdb copy is restricted to in-frame clones and leaves out a portion. The table records roughly 58,000 clones, approximately 94% of them present only once. This CDR3 spans 16 amino acids. CDR1 is SGHNT and CDR2 is YENEEA in the germline V gene. V lost 5 bases and J lost 2; bases outside the gene matches: 9. The chain is built from TRBV11-3 and TRBJ2-5; 9 nucleotides align to TRBD1. The sequence came from a female donor with multiple sclerosis, enrolled in a pregnancy study. The sequenced sample was CD8+ T cells from peripheral blood mononuclear cells, obtained in the third trimester of pregnancy. CDR3 protein: CASSQPGQGEQETQYF. CDR3 coding DNA: TGTGCCAGCAGCCAACCGGGACAGGGCGAACAAGAGACCCAGTACTTC.